The 18 T cell receptor beta chains listed next were all sequenced from one sample in a study of graft-versus-host responses after intestinal transplantation. Their antigens are not known. This table comes from immunoSEQ multiplex PCR, and its TCRdb copy is limited to in-frame clones, with some not included. The data show 150,000 or so clones, about nine tenths seen once. The source material was unstimulated CD4+ T cells sorted from spleen or lymph node cells, sampled before intestinal transplant. Source of these receptors: a human donor who received an intestinal transplant.

V and J are TRBV9 and TRBJ2-1, with 12 nucleotides matching TRBD2. Germline trimming cut 1 base from V and 5 bases from J; bases unmatched to any gene: 4. The CDR3 loop spans 16 amino acids. CDR1 and CDR2 (germline): SGDLS, YYNGEE. CDR3 region: CASSVSLAGGNNEQFF. The DNA of the CDR3 is TGTGCCAGCAGCGTATCACTAGCGGGAGGCAACAATGAGCAGTTCTTC.

J is TRBJ2-7 and V is TRBV27, with D tentatively TRBD1 (6 bases). This CDR3 contains 12 residues. Looked up from germline, CDR1 is MNHEY and CDR2 is SMNVEV (reference sequence). The V gene lost 6 bases and the J gene lost 5 bases, with 11 bases spanning the gap. The chain's CDR3 is CASRTGSHEQYF. In DNA form, the CDR3 reads TGTGCCAGCAGAACAGGGTCCCACGAGCAGTACTTC.

V usage is TRBV28 and J usage is TRBJ1-1, with D perhaps TRBD1 (6 bases). The CDR3 has 15 residues. The germline V and J ends were trimmed by 4 bases and 5 bases, with 17 bases remaining between them. Germline CDR1 reads MDHEN; CDR2 reads SYDVKM. CDR3 nucleotides: TGTGCCAGCAGTTACCGCGGAGGGGGGTGGACTGAAGCTTTCTTT. Encoded protein: CASSYRGGGWTEAFF.

This chain joins TRBV10-1 and TRBJ1-5; D uncertain. This CDR3 region has 16 residues. Trimming shortened V by 6 bases and J by 2 bases, and 17 bases separated the two germline ends. The germline CDR1 and CDR2 sequences are WNHNN and SYGVQD (reference sequence). Here the CDR3 reads CASSDGRLNGNQPQHF. The CDR3 DNA reads TGCGCCAGCAGCGACGGACGTTTGAATGGCAATCAGCCCCAGCATTTT.

The rearrangement uses TRBV27 and TRBJ2-5, with 10 nucleotides matching TRBD2. The J call may be mistaken, given a closer DNA end match to TRBJ2-7. The CDR3 runs 16 residues. In germline, CDR1 is MNHEY, CDR2 SMNVEV (reference sequence). This CDR3 reads CASSLLAGVPSYEQYF. In DNA form, the CDR3 reads TGTGCCAGCAGTTTACTAGCGGGAGTACCCTCCTACGAGCAGTACTTC.

The chain links TRBV19 to TRBJ2-5; a weak D match, TRBD1 (6 bases). The CDR3 is made up of 15 amino acids. Germline lookup yields CDR1 LNHDA and CDR2 SQIVND (reference sequence). The germline V and J ends were trimmed by 1 base and 2 bases, with 11 bases remaining between them. The CDR3: CASSIAGTHQETQYF. For the CDR3, the DNA is TGTGCCAGTAGTATAGCCGGGACACATCAAGAGACCCAGTACTTC.

V and J are TRBV11-2 and TRBJ2-6; D unresolved. The V and J ends lost 5 bases and 0 bases respectively, with 5 bases between them. CDR3 length: 14 amino acids. Germline lookup yields CDR1 SGHAT and CDR2 FQNNGV. CDR3 sequence reads: CASSRPSGANVLTF. The CDR3, as DNA: TGTGCCAGCAGCCGACCCTCTGGGGCCAACGTCCTGACTTTC.

J is TRBJ1-5 and V is TRBV6-1, with a tentative D call TRBD1 (5 bases). The V gene lost 3 bases and the J gene lost 6 bases, with 18 bases spanning the gap. Germline assignment: CDR1 MNHNS and CDR2 SASEGT. CDR3 length equals 16 residues. The CDR3 DNA follows: TGTGCCAGCAGTGATGTGGCACCCGGGGGTAGTCAGCCCCAGCATTTT. It is translated as CASSDVAPGGSQPQHF.

The chain employs TRBV29-1 and TRBJ1-1, with D perhaps matching TRBD1 (6 bases). V dropped 2 bases and J dropped 4 bases, with 11 bases sitting between them. Germline-derived CDR1 and CDR2 are SQVTM and ANQGSEA. The CDR3 extends over 13 amino acids. The CDR3 loop reads CSVERQEGTEAFF. CDR3 in DNA: TGCAGCGTTGAAAGACAGGAGGGCACTGAAGCTTTCTTT.

A single count supports this clone. J is TRBJ1-5 and V is TRBV7-9; the D gene is possibly TRBD1 (6 bases). The CDR3 sequence is 14 residues long. V shed 8 bases and J shed 5 bases, with 16 bases lying between them. Germline V gives CDR1 SEHNR, CDR2 FQNEAQ (reference sequence). Written as DNA, the CDR3 is TGTGCCAGCGGCCAACAGGGAGACCATCAGCCCCAGCATTTT. Its protein is CASGQQGDHQPQHF.

The chain employs TRBV9 and TRBJ1-2; TRBD1 agrees at 8 bases. In germline, CDR1 is SGDLS, CDR2 YYNGEE. The CDR3 is made up of 15 amino acids. Trimming removed 0 bases from V and 2 bases from J; junction bases left unmatched: 3. The CDR3 reads CASSVGRDRNYGYTF. CDR3 bases: TGTGCCAGCAGCGTAGGCAGGGACAGGAACTATGGCTACACCTTC.

V and J are TRBV7-2 and TRBJ2-1, with a weak D call TRBD2 (6 bases). The CDR3 sequence is 15 residues long. V was trimmed by 3 bases and J by 4 bases, leaving 13 bases between them. CDR1 and CDR2 from the germline V gene are SGHTA and FQGNSA. This CDR3 reads CASSLGLSSYNEQFF. CDR3 DNA sequence: TGTGCCAGCAGCTTGGGACTCAGTTCATACAATGAGCAGTTCTTC.

The CDR3 nucleotides read TGCGCCAGCAGCTTGGCCAACACCCAGGGGACCGGGGAGCTGTTTTTT. Translating gives CASSLANTQGTGELFF. This chain joins TRBV5-1 and TRBJ2-2; possible D gene TRBD1, 6 bases. CDR1 SGHRS and CDR2 YFSETQ come from the germline V gene. This CDR3 comprises 16 residues. Trimming removed 0 bases at V and 5 bases at J, with 14 bases between.

This clone was seen a single time. The V gene is TRBV11-2, the J gene TRBJ2-3, with 9 bases fitting TRBD2. V dropped 5 bases and J dropped 6; count of bases not matched to a gene: 3. Germline V CDR1 and CDR2: SGHAT, FQNNGV. The CDR3 runs to 13 residues. The CDR3 loop reads CASSTGLADTQYF. The CDR3 DNA sequence: TGTGCCAGCAGCACAGGACTAGCGGATACGCAGTATTTT.

This clone came up once. Written as DNA, the CDR3 is TGTGCCAGCTCACCACCTAGCGGGAGCTCCTACAATGAGCAGTTCTTC. This encodes CASSPPSGSSYNEQFF. The chain combines TRBV18 with TRBJ2-1; 9 bases map to TRBD2. This CDR3 is built from 16 residues. V shed 0 bases, J shed 0 bases, and the junction held 0 bases outside the gene matches. Germline V CDR1 and CDR2: KGHSH, LQKENI.

Comments on this clone: In the same sample, other DNA sequences code for this CDR3. The chain combines TRBV28 with TRBJ2-7, with D uncertain. This CDR3 has 12 residues. V was shortened by 4 bases and J by 3 bases, with 7 bases between the two germline ends. The germline CDR1 and CDR2 sequences are MDHEN and SYDVKM. CDR3 protein: CASSSSFYEQYF. CDR3 coding DNA: TGTGCCAGCAGTTCGAGTTTCTACGAGCAGTACTTC.

V usage is TRBV4-1 and J usage is TRBJ2-1, with TRBD2 matching 15 bases. There are 18 residues in the CDR3. Germline V gives CDR1 MGHRA, CDR2 YSYEKL. V was pared by 0 bases and J by 5 bases, with 5 bases of the junction left unmatched. The DNA for the CDR3 is TGCGCCAGCAGCCAAGACCGGACTAGCGGGAGGGCAAACAATGAGCAGTTCTTC. It translates to CASSQDRTSGRANNEQFF.

This clone was observed a single time. The chain is built from TRBV11-3 and TRBJ2-1; 10 positions match TRBD2. Germline V gene sequence: CDR1 SGHNT, CDR2 YENEEA. With V trimmed by 0 bases and J by 6 bases, 2 bases remained unmatched. CDR3 length: 15 residues. The CDR3 protein is CASSLDPSGSNEQFF. The CDR3 DNA is TGTGCCAGCAGCTTAGATCCTAGCGGGAGCAATGAGCAGTTCTTC.